This TCR beta chain was sequenced for a study of response to subunit inactivated influenza vaccine. The study's findings and limits: Few new T cells, the authors suggested, are recruited by each seasonal influenza vaccination.

Germline assignment: CDR1 DFQATT and CDR2 SNEGSKA (reference sequence). The CDR3 is made up of 16 amino acids. Deletions cut 5 bases from V and 3 bases from J, with 20 bases between. TCRdb used MiXCR to reprocess the RT-PCR reads, holding one entry per CDR3 protein. The sample lists about 780,000 distinct CDR3 sequences, less than 20% occurring once. Many counts were recorded for this clonotype. What it binds is unknown. The clonotype was recovered from a man in his forties or fifties who received an inactivated influenza vaccine. The V and J genes are TRBV20-1 and TRBJ2-1, with D tentatively TRBD2 (6 bases). This specimen consisted of PBMCs from blood, obtained 4 to 6 days after vaccination. CDR3 nucleotide sequence: TGCAGTGCTGACACCGATTTAGCGGAGTACTACAATGAGCAGTTCTTC. It is translated as CSADTDLAEYYNEQFF.